These T cell receptor beta chains were read from a single sample in a study of T cells in Graves' hyperthyroidism and ophthalmopathy. TCRdb used MiXCR to reprocess the multiplex PCR reads, holding one entry per CDR3 protein. The sample carries roughly 740,000 distinct CDR3 sequences, roughly 15% recorded once. Sequences were obtained from blood. These receptors were obtained from a man aged 18 to 30 with Graves' hyperthyroidism. The CDR3 runs from the conserved cysteine through the conserved F or W. D genes are given only for firm matches. Only part of the rows carry a size: once, few, many, or a class if the clone is expanded.

j_gene,d_gene,len,abundance,v_gene,CDR3nt,CDR3aa
TRBJ2-7,.,14,many,TRBV28,TGTGCCAGCAGTTGGGGACCTACCGACGACGAGCAGTACTTC,CASSWGPTDDEQYF
TRBJ2-7,TRBD2,16,.,TRBV5-5,TGTGCCAGCAGCTTGGGGCCGCTGAGCGGGAGTTACGAGCAGTACTTC,CASSLGPLSGSYEQYF
TRBJ2-2,TRBD2,16,.,TRBV5-1,TGCGCCAGCAGCATAAGTAGCGGGAGCCGGACCGGGGAGCTGTTTTTT,CASSISSGSRTGELFF
TRBJ1-4,.,12,.,TRBV20-1,TGCAGCGTCGCAGGGGAGTTTGAAAAACTGTTTTTT,CSVAGEFEKLFF
TRBJ1-1,.,13,few,TRBV12-3/TRBV12-4,TGTGCCAGCGGGAGGCAGTCCAACACTGAAGCTTTCTTT,CASGRQSNTEAFF
TRBJ2-2,.,14,many,TRBV12-3/TRBV12-4,TGTGCCAGCAGTTTATTCGCAGGGACCGGGGAGCTGTTTTTT,CASSLFAGTGELFF
TRBJ2-7,.,13,many,TRBV12-3/TRBV12-4,TGTGCCAGCAGTCCCACGGCCCTCGGGATCGCATACTTC,CASSPTALGIAYF
TRBJ2-3,TRBD1,15,many,TRBV25-1,TGTGCCAGCAGTGCCTGGACAGGGAGCACAGATACGCAGTATTTT,CASSAWTGSTDTQYF
TRBJ2-2,TRBD2,16,.,TRBV4-3,TGCGCCAGCAGCCAAGGAGTAGCGGGAGTGACCGGGGAGCTGTTTTTT,CASSQGVAGVTGELFF
TRBJ1-5,TRBD1,15,many,TRBV27,TGTGCCAGCAGTCCGGGGACAGGGGGCTTTCAGCCCCAGCATTTT,CASSPGTGGFQPQHF
TRBJ2-2,.,15,few,TRBV4-3,TGCGCCAGCAGCCCTGTTTGGACAGACACCGGGGAGCTGTTTTTT,CASSPVWTDTGELFF
TRBJ1-5,.,15,.,TRBV4-2,TGTGCCAGCAGCCAAGGGTATGGCAGAAATCAGCCCCAGCATTTT,CASSQGYGRNQPQHF
TRBJ2-5,.,13,few,TRBV20-1,TGCAGTGCCACTTGGACGCGCCAGGAGACCCAGTACTTC,CSATWTRQETQYF
TRBJ2-7,.,15,many,TRBV11-2,TGTGCCAGCAGCCCCTTCTCGGCGGAGTCCGGCGAGCAGTACTTC,CASSPFSAESGEQYF